The clone carrying this T cell receptor (beta chain) was seen more than once but under ten times. Unique molecular identifiers were incorporated when the TCRbeta library was constructed. From the PCR reads, TCRdb called clonotypes with MiXCR, one entry per CDR3 protein. The sample contains 200,000 to 250,000 distinct CDR3 sequences, around 9.6% of which appear only once. The data were obtained in a study of T-cell reconstitution after alpha-beta-depleted transplantation in children. The CDR3 has 17 amino acids. The germline V gene has CDR1 SGHRS and CDR2 YFSETQ. The ends lost 3 bases at V and 3 bases at J; junction bases unmatched: 11.

The material sequenced was PBMCs from the stem cell graft donor, taken from the stem cell graft. The chain joins TRBV5-1 to TRBJ1-4; 7 bases map to TRBD1. The source of this sequence is a human donor who donated a stem cell graft to a child with acute lymphoblastic leukemia. The CDR3 protein is CASSYGGSTGPNEKLFF. The CDR3, as DNA: TGCGCCAGCAGCTACGGTGGTTCGACAGGGCCTAATGAAAAACTGTTTTTT.